Shown below are 11 T cell receptor beta chains from a single sample sequenced in a study of T cells in Graves' hyperthyroidism and ophthalmopathy. From RNA transcripts, TCR beta CDR3 regions were amplified. The HTBI primer set served for first-round RT-PCR of the TCR CDR3. TCRdb independently ran MiXCR on the multiplex PCR reads; one entry per CDR3 protein. The table lists around 300,000 distinct CDR3 sequences, 14% of them singletons, with about 22% in the top ten. The sequencing sample was made of blood. These receptors originate from a woman aged 25-40 years with Graves' hyperthyroidism.

This clonotype appeared a few times. Here the CDR3 DNA reads TGCAGCGGGAGTGGGGGGGAGCAGTACTTC. Translated: CSGSGGEQYF. The J gene is TRBJ2-7, the V gene TRBV20-1; TRBD2 is a possible D gene (6 bases). The germline gives CDR1 DFQATT, CDR2 SNEGSKA (reference sequence). CDR3 length: 10 residues.

In this sample, this clonotype turned up many times. V usage is TRBV5-1 and J usage is TRBJ2-1, with TRBD2 identical over 9 bases. J lost 8 bases, V lost 0 bases, and 6 bases had no gene match. This CDR3 spans 15 amino acids. Germline V CDR1 and CDR2: SGHRS, YFSETQ. CDR3 protein: CASSLVGSGSYEQFF. The CDR3 DNA is TGCGCCAGCAGCTTGGTGGGTAGCGGGAGTTATGAGCAGTTCTTC.

This clonotype was observed a few times. This chain links TRBV4-1 with TRBJ2-2; D remains unclear. The CDR3 totals 12 residues. Germline CDR1 and CDR2: MGHRA and YSYEKL. The V end was cut by 3 bases, the J end by 5 bases, with 4 bases between. The CDR3 is CASSHRTGELFF. Written as DNA, the CDR3 is TGCGCCAGCAGCCACCGTACCGGGGAGCTGTTTTTT.

This clonotype was picked up many times. The CDR3 nucleotides read TGCAGTGCTAGCGGAAAGTACGAGCAGTACTTC. Its translation is CSASGKYEQYF. The gene calls are TRBV20-1 and TRBJ2-7; D call uncertain. The germline V gene has CDR1 DFQATT and CDR2 SNEGSKA (reference sequence). Deletions cut 3 bases from V and 4 bases from J, with 7 bases between. This CDR3 region has 11 residues.

This chain joins TRBV11-2 and TRBJ1-4; TRBD1 aligns across 9 bases. Germline lookup yields CDR1 SGHAT and CDR2 FQNNGV. V trimming: 3 bases; J trimming: 3 bases; junction bases outside the gene matches: 2. This CDR3 is built from 15 residues. CDR3 amino acids: CASSLGQGPNEKLFF. CDR3 nucleotides: TGTGCCAGCAGCTTGGGACAGGGCCCTAATGAAAAACTGTTTTTT.

In its sample, this clonotype was seen many times. The J gene is TRBJ2-1, the V gene TRBV11-2; D possibly corresponds to TRBD1 (6 bases). V was pared by 5 bases and J by 5 bases, with 13 bases between. CDR3 length equals 14 residues. CDR1 is SGHAT and CDR2 is FQNNGV in the germline V gene. As DNA, the CDR3 is TGTGCCAGCAGCCCCACAGGGATCGACAATGAGCAGTTCTTC. Its protein product is CASSPTGIDNEQFF.

This clonotype has at least ten counts. This chain joins TRBV6-1 and TRBJ2-3; 12 bases line up with TRBD1. The CDR3 totals 16 residues. Germline V gene lookup returns CDR1 MNHNS and CDR2 SASEGT. V lost 6 bases to trimming and J lost 4 bases; unmatched junction nucleotides: 8. The DNA for the CDR3 is TGTGCCAGCAGCTTGACCGGGACAGGGGGCGCAGATACGCAGTATTTT. Amino acids: CASSLTGTGGADTQYF.

This clonotype showed up just once. This chain uses TRBV7-9 with TRBJ1-2; no reliable D call. Germline V CDR1 and CDR2: SEHNR, FQNEAQ (reference sequence). Trimming removed 10 bases from V and 0 bases from J, with 15 bases in between. This CDR3 has 14 amino acids. The CDR3 DNA follows: TGTGCCACCGAGAGTTGGGGAACTAACTATGGCTACACCTTC. Protein sequence: CATESWGTNYGYTF.

There are many counts of this clonotype. This chain links TRBV6-1 with TRBJ2-1; maybe TRBD2 (6 bases). The germline V gene encodes CDR1 MNHNS and CDR2 SASEGT. There are 15 residues in the CDR3. The germline V and J ends were trimmed by 5 bases and 5 bases, with 16 bases remaining between them. CDR3 protein: CASSPRAQRDNEQFF. DNA of the CDR3: TGTGCCAGCAGTCCCCGAGCCCAGCGGGACAATGAGCAGTTCTTC.

The genes are TRBV6-1 and TRBJ1-2; TRBD1 matches at 9 bases. This CDR3 spans 14 amino acids. J gave up 5 bases and V 3 bases, and 4 bases lay outside the gene matches. The germline CDR1 and CDR2 sequences are MNHNS and SASEGT. The CDR3 sequence: CASSETDRGYGYTF. The CDR3 DNA is TGTGCCAGCAGTGAGACAGACAGGGGGTATGGCTACACCTTC.

There are many counts of this clonotype. The rearrangement joins TRBV5-1 to TRBJ2-3; D perhaps matches TRBD1 (5 bases). Germline CDR1 and CDR2: SGHRS and YFSETQ. The CDR3 covers 12 residues. V was shortened by 3 bases and J by 6 bases, with 8 bases between the two germline ends. The CDR3 region has the DNA TGCGCCAGCAGCTCCAAGGGGGATACGCAGTATTTT. Protein product: CASSSKGDTQYF.